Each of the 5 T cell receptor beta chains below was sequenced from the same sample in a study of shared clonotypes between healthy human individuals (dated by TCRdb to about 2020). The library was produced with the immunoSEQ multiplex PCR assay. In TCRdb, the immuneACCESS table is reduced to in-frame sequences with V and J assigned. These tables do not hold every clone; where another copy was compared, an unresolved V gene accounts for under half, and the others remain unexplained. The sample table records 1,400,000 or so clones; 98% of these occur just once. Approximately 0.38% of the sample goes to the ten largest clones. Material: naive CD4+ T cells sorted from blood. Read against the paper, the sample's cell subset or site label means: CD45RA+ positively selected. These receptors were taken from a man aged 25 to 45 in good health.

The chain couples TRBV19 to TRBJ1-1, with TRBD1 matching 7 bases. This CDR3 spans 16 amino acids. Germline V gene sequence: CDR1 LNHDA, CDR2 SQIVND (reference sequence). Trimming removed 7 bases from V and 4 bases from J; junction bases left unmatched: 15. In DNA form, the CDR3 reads TGTGCCAGTACTACACGGCAGGGGGTCATCGTCACTGAAGCTTTCTTT. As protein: CASTTRQGVIVTEAFF.

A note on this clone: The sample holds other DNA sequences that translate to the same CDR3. The CDR3 here is CASSLEGTDYGYTF. The CDR3 DNA reads as TGCGCCAGCAGCTTAGAGGGAACCGACTATGGCTACACCTTC. The J gene is TRBJ1-2, the V gene TRBV5-1; D remains unclear. V gave up 2 bases and J gave up 3 bases, with 11 bases separating them. There are 14 residues in the CDR3. Per the germline V gene, CDR1 is SGHRS and CDR2 is YFSETQ.

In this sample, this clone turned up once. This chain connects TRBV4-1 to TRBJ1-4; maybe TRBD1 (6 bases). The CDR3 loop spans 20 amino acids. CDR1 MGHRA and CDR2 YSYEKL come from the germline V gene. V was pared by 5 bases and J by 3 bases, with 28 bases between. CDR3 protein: CASSIRGAGPSLGANEKLFF. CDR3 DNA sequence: TGCGCCAGCAGCATACGGGGGGCGGGACCCTCCCTTGGGGCTAATGAAAAACTGTTTTTT.

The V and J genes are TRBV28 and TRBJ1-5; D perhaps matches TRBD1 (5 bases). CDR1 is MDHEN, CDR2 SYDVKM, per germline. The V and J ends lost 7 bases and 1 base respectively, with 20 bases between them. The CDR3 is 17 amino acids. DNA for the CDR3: TGTGCCAGCACAACACATCCGGGACGGCAAAGCAATCAGCCCCAGCATTTT. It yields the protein CASTTHPGRQSNQPQHF.

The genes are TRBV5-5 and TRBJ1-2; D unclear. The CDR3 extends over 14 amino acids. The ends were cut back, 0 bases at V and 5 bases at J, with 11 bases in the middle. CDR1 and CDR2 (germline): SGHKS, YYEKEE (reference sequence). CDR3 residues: CASSLVPENYGYTF. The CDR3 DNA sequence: TGTGCCAGCAGCTTGGTGCCCGAGAATTATGGCTACACCTTC.